These 2 T cell receptor beta chains originate from one sample sequenced in a study of T cell changes during pregnancy in multiple sclerosis. Produced via immunoSEQ multiplex PCR; TCRdb's table is partial and in-frame only. The data contain about 43,000 clones, just over 90% of them singletons. Sequencing was performed on PBMCs (not recorded whether the cells were cultured). Every receptor here comes from a female donor with multiple sclerosis, enrolled in a pregnancy study.

This chain joins TRBV6-1 and TRBJ2-4, with a weak D call TRBD1 (5 bases). Per the germline V gene, CDR1 is MNHNS and CDR2 is SASEGT. The CDR3 extends over 12 amino acids. The V gene lost 5 bases and the J gene lost 7 bases, with 9 bases spanning the gap. For the CDR3, the DNA is TGTGCCAGCAGTTCGCAGGGTAACATTCAGTACTTC. Protein product: CASSSQGNIQYF.

The chain links TRBV5-6 to TRBJ2-1; the match to TRBD1 covers 8 bases. V dropped 5 bases and J dropped 6; count of bases not matched to a gene: 13. Germline values: CDR1 SGHDT, CDR2 YYEEEE. This CDR3 region has 16 residues. CDR3 bases: TGTGCCAGCAGGGCCAGGGGGCTAGCAAGGGTCAATGAGCAGTTCTTC. Protein: CASRARGLARVNEQFF. Full variable domain (rest looked up from reference TRBV5-6 and TRBJ2-1): DAGVTQSPTHLIKTRGQQVTLRCSPKSGHDTVSWYQQALGQGPQFIFQYYEEEERQRGNFPDRFSGHQFPNYSSELNVNALLLGDSALYLCASRARGLARVNEQFFGPGTRLTVL.